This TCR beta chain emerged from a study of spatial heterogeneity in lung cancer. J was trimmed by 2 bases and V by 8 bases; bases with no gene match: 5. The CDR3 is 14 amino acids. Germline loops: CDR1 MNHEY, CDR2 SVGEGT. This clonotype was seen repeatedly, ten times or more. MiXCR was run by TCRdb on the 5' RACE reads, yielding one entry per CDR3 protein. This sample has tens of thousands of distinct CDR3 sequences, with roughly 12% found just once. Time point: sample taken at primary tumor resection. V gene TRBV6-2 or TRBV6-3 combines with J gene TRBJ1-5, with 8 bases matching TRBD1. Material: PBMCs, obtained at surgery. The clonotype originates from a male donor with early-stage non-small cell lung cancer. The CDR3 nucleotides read TGTGCCAGCGGTACGACAGGGGGCAATCAGCCCCAGCATTTT. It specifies CASGTTGGNQPQHF.